This T cell receptor beta chain originates from a study of T cells in Graves' hyperthyroidism and ophthalmopathy. About this clonotype: The antigen is unknown.

A lack of ophthalmopathy progression within 18 months defined stable Graves' hyperthyroidism. Study-level results: Most thyroid-expanded clonotypes above 0.001 were also found in blood.

What was amplified from RNA transcripts were TCR beta CDR3 regions. The HTBI primer set served for first-round RT-PCR of the TCR CDR3. Each CDR3 protein is one row after TCRdb ran MiXCR on the multiplex PCR reads. This sample has fewer than 850,000 distinct CDR3 sequences, with approximately 15% found just once. This TCR was recovered from a man aged 45-60 years with Graves' hyperthyroidism. The sequenced sample was blood.

The CDR3 loop reads CASSEIGTGANVLTF. In DNA form, the CDR3 reads TGTGCCAGCAGTGAAATAGGGACCGGGGCCAACGTCCTGACTTTC. The V call is TRBV6-1, the J call TRBJ2-6; D possibly matches TRBD1 or TRBD2 (5 bases each). Trimming cost V 2 bases and J 4 bases, with 9 bases left between them. From germline, CDR1 is MNHNS and CDR2 SASEGT. This CDR3 comprises 15 residues.